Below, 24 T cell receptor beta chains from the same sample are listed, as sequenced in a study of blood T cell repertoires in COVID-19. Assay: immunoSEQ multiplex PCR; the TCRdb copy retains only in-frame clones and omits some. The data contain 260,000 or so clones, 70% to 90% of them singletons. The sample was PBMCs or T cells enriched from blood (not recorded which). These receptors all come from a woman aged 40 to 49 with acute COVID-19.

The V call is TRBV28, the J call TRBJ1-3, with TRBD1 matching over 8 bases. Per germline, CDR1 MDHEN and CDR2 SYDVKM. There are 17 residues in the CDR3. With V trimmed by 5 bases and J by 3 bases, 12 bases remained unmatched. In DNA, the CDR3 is TGTGCCAGCAGTAGAAGGACAGGGCGGGTGGATGGAAACACCATATATTTT. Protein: CASSRRTGRVDGNTIYF.

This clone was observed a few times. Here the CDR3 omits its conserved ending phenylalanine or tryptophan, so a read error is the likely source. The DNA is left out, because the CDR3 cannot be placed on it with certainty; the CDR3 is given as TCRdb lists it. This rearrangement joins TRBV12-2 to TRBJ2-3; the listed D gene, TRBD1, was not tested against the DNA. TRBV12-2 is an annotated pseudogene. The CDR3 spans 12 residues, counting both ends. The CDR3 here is CASRLPGDNTIG.

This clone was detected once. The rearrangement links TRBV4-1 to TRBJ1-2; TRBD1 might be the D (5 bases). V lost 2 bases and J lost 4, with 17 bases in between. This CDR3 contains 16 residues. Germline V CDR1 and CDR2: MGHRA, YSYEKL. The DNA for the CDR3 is TGCGCCAGCAGCCAATGGGCTGGGGGAGGTACCTATGGCTACACCTTC. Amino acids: CASSQWAGGGTYGYTF.

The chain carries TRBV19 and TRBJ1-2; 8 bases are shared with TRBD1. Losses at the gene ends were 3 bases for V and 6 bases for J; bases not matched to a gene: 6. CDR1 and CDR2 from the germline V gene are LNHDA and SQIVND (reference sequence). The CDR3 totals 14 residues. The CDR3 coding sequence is TGTGCCAGTAGTATTTATAGACAGGGGAATGGCTACACCTTC. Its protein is CASSIYRQGNGYTF.

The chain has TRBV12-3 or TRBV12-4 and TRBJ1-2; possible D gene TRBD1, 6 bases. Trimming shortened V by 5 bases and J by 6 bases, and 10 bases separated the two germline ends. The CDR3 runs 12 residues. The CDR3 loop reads CASSTQGHGYTF. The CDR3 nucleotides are TGTGCCAGCAGTACCCAGGGGCATGGCTACACCTTC.

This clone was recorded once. The CDR3 reads CASSDFLSQFF. Here the CDR3 DNA reads TGTGCCAGCAGTGACTTCCTTAGTCAGTTCTTC. The V gene is TRBV6-4, the J gene TRBJ2-1; D gene unclear. V lost 1 base, J lost 13 bases, and 8 bases lay in between. The length of the CDR3 is 11 residues. The germline V gene encodes CDR1 MRHNA and CDR2 SNTAGT.

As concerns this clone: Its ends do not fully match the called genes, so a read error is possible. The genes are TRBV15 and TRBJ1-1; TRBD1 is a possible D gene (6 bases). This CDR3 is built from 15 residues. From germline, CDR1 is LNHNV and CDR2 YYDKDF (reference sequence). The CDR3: CATSGDRSPNTEAFF. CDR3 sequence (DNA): TGTGCCACCAGCGGAGACAGGTCGCCGAACACTGAAGCTTTCTTT.

The CDR3 loop is CASSQGAWPQHF. For the CDR3, the DNA is TGTGCCAGCAGCCAGGGGGCATGGCCCCAGCATTTT. The rearrangement joins TRBV28 to TRBJ1-5, with 8 bases matching TRBD1. CDR1 MDHEN and CDR2 SYDVKM come from the germline V gene. Trimming cost V 6 bases and J 9 bases; bases outside gene matches: 4. This CDR3 is 12 amino acids long. The complete variable domain, with remaining parts taken from reference TRBV28 and TRBJ1-5, reads DVKVTQSSRYLVKRTGEKVFLECVQDMDHENMFWYRQDPGLGLRLIYFSYDVKMKEKGDIPEGYSVSREKKERFSLILESASTNQTSMYLCASSQGAWPQHFGDGTRLSIL.

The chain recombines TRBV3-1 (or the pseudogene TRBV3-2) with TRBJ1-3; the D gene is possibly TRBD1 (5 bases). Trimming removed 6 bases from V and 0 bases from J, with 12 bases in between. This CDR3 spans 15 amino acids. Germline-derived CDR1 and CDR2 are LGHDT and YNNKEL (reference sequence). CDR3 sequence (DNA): TGTGCCAGCAGAGCGACAGTCTACTCTGGAAACACCATATATTTT. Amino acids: CASRATVYSGNTIYF.

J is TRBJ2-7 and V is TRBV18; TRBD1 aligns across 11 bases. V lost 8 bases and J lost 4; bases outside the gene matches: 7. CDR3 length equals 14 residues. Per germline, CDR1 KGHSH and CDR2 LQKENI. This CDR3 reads CASATGTGGYEQYV. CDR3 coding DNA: TGTGCCAGCGCTACCGGGACAGGGGGTTACGAGCAGTACGTC.

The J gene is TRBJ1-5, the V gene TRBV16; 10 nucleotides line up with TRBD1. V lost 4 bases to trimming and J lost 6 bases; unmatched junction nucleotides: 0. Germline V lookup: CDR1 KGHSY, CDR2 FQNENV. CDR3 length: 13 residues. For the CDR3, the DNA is TGTGCCAGCAGCCGGGACAGGGGTCAGCCCCAGCATTTT. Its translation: CASSRDRGQPQHF.

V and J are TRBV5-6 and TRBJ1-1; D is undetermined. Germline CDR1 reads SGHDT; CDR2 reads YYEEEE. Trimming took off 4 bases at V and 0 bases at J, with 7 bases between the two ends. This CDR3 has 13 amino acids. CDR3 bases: TGTGCCAGCAGCGTCGGAGTGAACACTGAAGCTTTCTTT. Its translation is CASSVGVNTEAFF.

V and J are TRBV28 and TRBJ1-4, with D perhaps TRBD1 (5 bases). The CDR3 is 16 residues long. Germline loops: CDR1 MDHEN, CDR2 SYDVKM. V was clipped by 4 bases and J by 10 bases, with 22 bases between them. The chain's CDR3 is CASSSPGGDRDGKLFF. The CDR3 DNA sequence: TGTGCCAGCAGTTCCCCCGGGGGGGACCGAGACGGAAAACTGTTTTTT.

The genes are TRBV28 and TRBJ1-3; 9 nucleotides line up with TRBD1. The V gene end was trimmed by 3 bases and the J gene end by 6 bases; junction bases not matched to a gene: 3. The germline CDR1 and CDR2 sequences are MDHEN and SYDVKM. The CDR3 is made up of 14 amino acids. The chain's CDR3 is CASSFRTGVNTIYF. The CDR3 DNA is TGTGCCAGCAGTTTTCGGACAGGGGTAAACACCATATATTTT.

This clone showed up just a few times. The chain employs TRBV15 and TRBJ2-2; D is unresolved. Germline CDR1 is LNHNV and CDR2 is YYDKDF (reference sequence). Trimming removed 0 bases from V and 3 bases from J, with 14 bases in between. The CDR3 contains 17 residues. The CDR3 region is CATSRDLVGGYTGELFF. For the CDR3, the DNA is TGTGCCACCAGCAGAGATCTGGTAGGCGGTTACACCGGGGAGCTGTTTTTT.

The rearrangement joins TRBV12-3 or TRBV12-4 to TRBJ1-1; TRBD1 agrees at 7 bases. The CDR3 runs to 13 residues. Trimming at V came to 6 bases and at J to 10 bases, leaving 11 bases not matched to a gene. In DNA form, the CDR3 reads TGTGCCAGCAGGGCGGGACAGACAACGGTAGCTTTCTTT. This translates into CASRAGQTTVAFF.

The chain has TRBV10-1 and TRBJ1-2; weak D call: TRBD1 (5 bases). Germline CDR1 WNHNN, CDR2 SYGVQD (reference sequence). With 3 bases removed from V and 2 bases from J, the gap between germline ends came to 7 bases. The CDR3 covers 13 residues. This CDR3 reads CASSERGNYGYTF. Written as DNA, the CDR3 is TGCGCCAGCAGTGAACGGGGGAACTATGGCTACACCTTC.

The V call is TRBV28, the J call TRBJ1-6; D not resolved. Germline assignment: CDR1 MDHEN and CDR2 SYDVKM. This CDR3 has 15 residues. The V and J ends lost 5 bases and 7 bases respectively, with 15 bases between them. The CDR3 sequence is CASSRFGAANSPLHF. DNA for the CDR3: TGTGCCAGCAGTCGCTTTGGAGCGGCCAATTCACCCCTCCACTTT.

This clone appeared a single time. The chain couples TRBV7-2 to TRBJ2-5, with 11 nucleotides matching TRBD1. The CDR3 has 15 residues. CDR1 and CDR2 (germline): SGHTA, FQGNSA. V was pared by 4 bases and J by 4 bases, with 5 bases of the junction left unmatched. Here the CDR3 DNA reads TGTGCCAGCAGCTCGACGGGACAGGGGGGAGAGACCCAGTACTTC. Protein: CASSSTGQGGETQYF. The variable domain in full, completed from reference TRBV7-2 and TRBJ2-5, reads GAGVSQSPSNKVTEKGKDVELRCDPISGHTALYWYRQSLGQGLEFLIYFQGNSAPDKSGLPSDRFSAERTGGSVSTLTIQRTQQEDSAVYLCASSSTGQGGETQYFGPGTRLLVL.

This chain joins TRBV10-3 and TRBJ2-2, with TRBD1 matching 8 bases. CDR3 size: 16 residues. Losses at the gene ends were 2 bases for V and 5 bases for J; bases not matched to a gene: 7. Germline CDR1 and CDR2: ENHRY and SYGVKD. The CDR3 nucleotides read TGTGCCATCAGTGAGGTTGTGACAGGGGAGACCGGGGAGCTGTTTTTT. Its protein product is CAISEVVTGETGELFF.

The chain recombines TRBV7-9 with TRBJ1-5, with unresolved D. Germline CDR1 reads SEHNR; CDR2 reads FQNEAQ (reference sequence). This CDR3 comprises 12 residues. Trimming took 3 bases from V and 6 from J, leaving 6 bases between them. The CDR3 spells CASSFRGQPQHF. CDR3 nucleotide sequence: TGTGCCAGCAGCTTCCGGGGTCAGCCCCAGCATTTT.

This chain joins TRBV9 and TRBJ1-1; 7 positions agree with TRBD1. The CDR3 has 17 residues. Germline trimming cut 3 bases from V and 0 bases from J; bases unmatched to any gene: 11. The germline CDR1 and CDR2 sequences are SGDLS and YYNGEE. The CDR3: CASSERVIQGLNTEAFF. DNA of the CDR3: TGTGCCAGCAGCGAGAGAGTAATACAGGGGTTGAACACTGAAGCTTTCTTT.

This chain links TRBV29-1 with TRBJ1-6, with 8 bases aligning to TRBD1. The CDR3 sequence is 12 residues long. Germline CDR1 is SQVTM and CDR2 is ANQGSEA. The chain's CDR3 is CRLGTGNSPLHF. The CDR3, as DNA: TGCAGACTGGGGACAGGAAATTCACCCCTCCACTTT.

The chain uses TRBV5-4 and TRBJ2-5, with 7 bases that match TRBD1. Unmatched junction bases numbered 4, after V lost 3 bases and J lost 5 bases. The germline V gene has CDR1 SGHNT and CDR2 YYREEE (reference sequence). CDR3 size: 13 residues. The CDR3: CASSWTGEETQYF. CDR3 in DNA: TGTGCCAGCAGCTGGACAGGCGAGGAGACCCAGTACTTC.